The rows below give T cell receptor beta chains drawn from one sample of a study of identical twins. MiXCR, applied by TCRdb to the 5' RACE reads, yields one record per CDR3 protein. There are 700,000 or so distinct CDR3 sequences in the sample; 8% to 9% occur only once, and about 0.98% lies in the top ten. The same sample was also studied in work on yellow fever vaccine responses in identical twins.

Sequenced: PBMCs. The receptors shown here come from a woman in her late teens or twenties in good health. Each CDR3 is given with its conserved first and last residue. A D gene is named only where the DNA matches it firmly. Clone size is stated in some rows and not others, as once, few, many or a class when expanded.

cdr3_nt: TGTGCCAGCAGCCACGGACAGGGTTGGCAGTCTTTAGCCAAAAACATTCAGTACTTC
cdr3_aa: CASSHGQGWQSLAKNIQYF
d_call: TRBD1
v_call: TRBV3-1
clone_size: few
j_call: TRBJ2-4

cdr3_nt: TGTGCCAGTAGTACGGACAGGGGGCAAGTAGATACGCAGTATTTT
cdr3_aa: CASSTDRGQVDTQYF
d_call: TRBD1
v_call: TRBV19
clone_size: NA
j_call: TRBJ2-3

cdr3_nt: TGCGCCAGCAGCTTGGAGATGGGGGTCGGCTACGAGCAGTACTTC
cdr3_aa: CASSLEMGVGYEQYF
d_call: NA
v_call: TRBV5-1
clone_size: few
j_call: TRBJ2-7

cdr3_nt: TGTGCCAGCAGTTACCGAGGACTAGCTTCAGATACGCAGTATTTT
cdr3_aa: CASSYRGLASDTQYF
d_call: TRBD2
v_call: TRBV6-2/TRBV6-3
clone_size: NA
j_call: TRBJ2-3

cdr3_nt: TGTGCCAGCAGCCCCTTCCGGGGGAGTGCAGATACGCAGTATTTT
cdr3_aa: CASSPFRGSADTQYF
d_call: NA
v_call: TRBV3-1
clone_size: few
j_call: TRBJ2-3

cdr3_nt: TGTGCCAGCAGCTTACGGAGGGCTAGCGGGGGCTCCTACGAGCAGTACTTC
cdr3_aa: CASSLRRASGGSYEQYF
d_call: TRBD2
v_call: TRBV7-2
clone_size: NA
j_call: TRBJ2-7

cdr3_nt: TGTGCCAGCAGCTTCGCAAAAAACACTGAAGCTTTCTTT
cdr3_aa: CASSFAKNTEAFF
d_call: NA
v_call: TRBV7-9
clone_size: many
j_call: TRBJ1-1

cdr3_nt: TGCAGCGTGTACCGGGACAGGGACTATGGCTACACCTTC
cdr3_aa: CSVYRDRDYGYTF
d_call: TRBD1
v_call: TRBV29-1
clone_size: few
j_call: TRBJ1-2

cdr3_nt: TGCAGTGCGGTAGACCGGGACAGGGTGAGCGGTGAAGCTTTCTTT
cdr3_aa: CSAVDRDRVSGEAFF
d_call: TRBD1
v_call: TRBV20-1
clone_size: few
j_call: TRBJ1-1

cdr3_nt: TGTGCTAGCAGTAGACTAGCAGAGGATACGCAGTATTTT
cdr3_aa: CASSRLAEDTQYF
d_call: TRBD2
v_call: TRBV7-7
clone_size: NA
j_call: TRBJ2-3

cdr3_nt: TGTGCCAGCAGTGATGCCGGGACTAGCGGGAGTACACACGAGCAGTACTTC
cdr3_aa: CASSDAGTSGSTHEQYF
d_call: TRBD2
v_call: TRBV12-3/TRBV12-4
clone_size: NA
j_call: TRBJ2-7

cdr3_nt: TGCGCCAGCAGCCAGCAGGTTCGGGCCGACCTTAATTCACCCCTCCACTTT
cdr3_aa: CASSQQVRADLNSPLHF
d_call: NA
v_call: TRBV5-1
clone_size: many
j_call: TRBJ1-6

cdr3_nt: TGTGCCAGCAGGACAGGGGGCGTTTTTGGCTACACCTTC
cdr3_aa: CASRTGGVFGYTF
d_call: TRBD1
v_call: TRBV12-3/TRBV12-4
clone_size: many
j_call: TRBJ1-2

cdr3_nt: TGTGCCATCGGAGCTAGCGGGAGTGGGGAGACCCAGTACTTC
cdr3_aa: CAIGASGSGETQYF
d_call: TRBD2
v_call: TRBV10-3
clone_size: many
j_call: TRBJ2-5

cdr3_nt: TGTGCCAGCGCCCAACCGGGGCTAGCGGAAGGGAGCTCCTACGAGCAGTACTTC
cdr3_aa: CASAQPGLAEGSSYEQYF
d_call: TRBD2
v_call: TRBV19
clone_size: NA
j_call: TRBJ2-7

cdr3_nt: TGCAGCGTTCGGGGACTAGCGGAGCCCCATTCCTACGAGCAGTACTTC
cdr3_aa: CSVRGLAEPHSYEQYF
d_call: TRBD2
v_call: TRBV29-1
clone_size: NA
j_call: TRBJ2-7

cdr3_nt: TGTGCCAGCAGCCAAGAGGATGCAGGAAACACCATATATTTT
cdr3_aa: CASSQEDAGNTIYF
d_call: NA
v_call: TRBV4-2
clone_size: few
j_call: TRBJ1-3

cdr3_nt: TGTGCCAGCAGTTACTCCCCCCCAGCGGGGGCCTACAATGAGCAGTTCTTC
cdr3_aa: CASSYSPPAGAYNEQFF
d_call: TRBD2
v_call: TRBV6-5
clone_size: few
j_call: TRBJ2-1

cdr3_nt: TGCGCCAGCAGAGGGGGGACCGCAGATAGCAATCAGCCCCAGCATTTT
cdr3_aa: CASRGGTADSNQPQHF
d_call: NA
v_call: TRBV5-1
clone_size: few
j_call: TRBJ1-5

cdr3_nt: TGCGCCAGCAGCTCCGAGGACAGGGTATCCACTGAAGCTTTCTTT
cdr3_aa: CASSSEDRVSTEAFF
d_call: TRBD1
v_call: TRBV5-1
clone_size: NA
j_call: TRBJ1-1

cdr3_nt: TGCGCCAGCAGCTTCGCTCCGGACAGTGTCTACGAGCAGTACTTC
cdr3_aa: CASSFAPDSVYEQYF
d_call: NA
v_call: TRBV5-1
clone_size: many
j_call: TRBJ2-7

cdr3_nt: TGTGCCAGCAGCCTACACCGCTACACAGATACGCAGTATTTT
cdr3_aa: CASSLHRYTDTQYF
d_call: NA
v_call: TRBV6-1
clone_size: NA
j_call: TRBJ2-3

cdr3_nt: TGCAGTGCTAGAGATGGGGCTAGCGGGCGATACAATGAGCAGTTCTTC
cdr3_aa: CSARDGASGRYNEQFF
d_call: TRBD2
v_call: TRBV20-1
clone_size: NA
j_call: TRBJ2-1

cdr3_nt: TGTGCCAGCAGCAAAGGTAAACGGTGCGAGCAGTACTTC
cdr3_aa: CASSKGKRCEQYF
d_call: NA
v_call: TRBV21-1
clone_size: NA
j_call: TRBJ2-7

cdr3_nt: TGTGCCAGCAGCAAAGCAGAAAGGAGAGGACGGTATAGCAATCAGCCCCAGCATTTT
cdr3_aa: CASSKAERRGRYSNQPQHF
d_call: NA
v_call: TRBV21-1
clone_size: NA
j_call: TRBJ1-5

cdr3_nt: TGTGCCAGCAGTTTACAAGAGAAGAGGGCAGATACGCAGTATTTT
cdr3_aa: CASSLQEKRADTQYF
d_call: NA
v_call: TRBV28
clone_size: few
j_call: TRBJ2-3

cdr3_nt: TGTGCCAGCAGCGTGACCCAAGATACGCAGTATTTT
cdr3_aa: CASSVTQDTQYF
d_call: NA
v_call: TRBV9
clone_size: NA
j_call: TRBJ2-3

cdr3_nt: TGTGCCAGCAGCTTAGTTAGCCGGGTCCAAGAGACCCAGTACTTC
cdr3_aa: CASSLVSRVQETQYF
d_call: NA
v_call: TRBV11-2
clone_size: NA
j_call: TRBJ2-5

cdr3_nt: TGTGCCAGCAGCGAAACAGGGTTCTCCGGGGAGCTGTTTTTT
cdr3_aa: CASSETGFSGELFF
d_call: NA
v_call: TRBV6-4
clone_size: few
j_call: TRBJ2-2

cdr3_nt: TGTGCCAGCAGTTTAGGGACAGGGGGCGACACCGGGGAGCTGTTTTTT
cdr3_aa: CASSLGTGGDTGELFF
d_call: TRBD1
v_call: TRBV12-3/TRBV12-4
clone_size: many
j_call: TRBJ2-2

cdr3_nt: TGTGCCAGCAGCCCAACCGGAGGTTCGGGCAAAAACATTCAGTACTTC
cdr3_aa: CASSPTGGSGKNIQYF
d_call: NA
v_call: TRBV3-1
clone_size: many
j_call: TRBJ2-4

cdr3_nt: TGTGCCAGTACAAAGTTCCTCCCTAACTCTCCTAAAAGCTACAATGAGCAGTTCTTC
cdr3_aa: CASTKFLPNSPKSYNEQFF
d_call: NA
v_call: TRBV19
clone_size: NA
j_call: TRBJ2-1

cdr3_nt: TGTGCCAGCAGCGGCTCCGGGACAGGGATTATAAGAGCTTTCTTT
cdr3_aa: CASSGSGTGIIRAFF
d_call: TRBD1
v_call: TRBV7-9
clone_size: NA
j_call: TRBJ1-1

cdr3_nt: TGTGCCAGCAGTTTAAGCGGGAGGGCCCATACGCAGTATTTT
cdr3_aa: CASSLSGRAHTQYF
d_call: TRBD2
v_call: TRBV12-3/TRBV12-4
clone_size: few
j_call: TRBJ2-3

cdr3_nt: TGCGCCAGCAGCTTGGTCAGACAGGGGTTGGGCAATGAGCAGTTCTTC
cdr3_aa: CASSLVRQGLGNEQFF
d_call: TRBD1
v_call: TRBV5-1
clone_size: few
j_call: TRBJ2-1

cdr3_nt: TGTGCCAGTAGTATAGCTGGGACGGGCAATCAGCCCCAGCATTTT
cdr3_aa: CASSIAGTGNQPQHF
d_call: NA
v_call: TRBV19
clone_size: NA
j_call: TRBJ1-5

cdr3_nt: TGTGCCAGCAGCTTGTGGGGACTAGTGGGTTCGGGAGATACGCAGTATTTT
cdr3_aa: CASSLWGLVGSGDTQYF
d_call: TRBD2
v_call: TRBV5-5
clone_size: NA
j_call: TRBJ2-3

cdr3_nt: TGTGCCACCAGCAGAGGATTAGAGGAAAAACTGTTTTTT
cdr3_aa: CATSRGLEEKLFF
d_call: NA
v_call: TRBV15
clone_size: many
j_call: TRBJ1-4

cdr3_nt: TGTGCCAGCTCACCACCGATGGGACTAGCGTATAATGAGCAGTACTTC
cdr3_aa: CASSPPMGLAYNEQYF
d_call: TRBD2
v_call: TRBV18
clone_size: few
j_call: TRBJ2-7

cdr3_nt: TGTGCCAGCTCACGGACAGGGGCTCAAAATGGGGCCAACGTCCTGACTTTC
cdr3_aa: CASSRTGAQNGANVLTF
d_call: TRBD1
v_call: TRBV18
clone_size: NA
j_call: TRBJ2-6

cdr3_nt: TGCAGCGTTGAAGAACTCGGGGACAGAGGCTACACCTTC
cdr3_aa: CSVEELGDRGYTF
d_call: TRBD1
v_call: TRBV29-1
clone_size: few
j_call: TRBJ1-2

cdr3_nt: TGCGCCAGCAGCTTGGAGTCCCTAGCGGGGTACAATGAGCAGTTCTTC
cdr3_aa: CASSLESLAGYNEQFF
d_call: TRBD2
v_call: TRBV5-1
clone_size: few
j_call: TRBJ2-1

cdr3_nt: TGTGCCAGCAGCTTAGAGGTCCCTTCCGAGCAGTACTTC
cdr3_aa: CASSLEVPSEQYF
d_call: NA
v_call: TRBV11-2
clone_size: few
j_call: TRBJ2-7

cdr3_nt: TGTGCCAGCAGTTACTCGGGCACCCTATACGAGCAGTACTTC
cdr3_aa: CASSYSGTLYEQYF
d_call: NA
v_call: TRBV6-5
clone_size: many
j_call: TRBJ2-7

cdr3_nt: TGCAGCGTTGAACAGCGGGGGGCCCACACCTACGAGCAGTACTTC
cdr3_aa: CSVEQRGAHTYEQYF
d_call: TRBD2
v_call: TRBV29-1
clone_size: NA
j_call: TRBJ2-7

cdr3_nt: TGTGCCACCAGTGTGTGGGAAGAACAGGGCCGCGAGCAGTACTTC
cdr3_aa: CATSVWEEQGREQYF
d_call: NA
v_call: TRBV24-1
clone_size: NA
j_call: TRBJ2-7

cdr3_nt: TGTGCCACCAGTGATTTAGCGGTCCAAGAGACCCAGTACTTC
cdr3_aa: CATSDLAVQETQYF
d_call: NA
v_call: TRBV24-1
clone_size: NA
j_call: TRBJ2-5

cdr3_nt: TGTGCCAGCAGGCCCCGGGACAGGCACGAGCAGTACTTC
cdr3_aa: CASRPRDRHEQYF
d_call: TRBD1
v_call: TRBV28
clone_size: NA
j_call: TRBJ2-7

cdr3_nt: TGCGCCAGCAGCTACCTTTCGGGGGCCCCCACAGATACGCAGTATTTT
cdr3_aa: CASSYLSGAPTDTQYF
d_call: NA
v_call: TRBV5-1
clone_size: few
j_call: TRBJ2-3

cdr3_nt: TGTGCCAGCAGGACTCGACCGACAGATACGCAGTATTTT
cdr3_aa: CASRTRPTDTQYF
d_call: NA
v_call: TRBV2
clone_size: few
j_call: TRBJ2-3

cdr3_nt: TGCGCCAGCAGTCCGGGTGGGGTGCTGGTTGAGCAGTTCTTC
cdr3_aa: CASSPGGVLVEQFF
d_call: NA
v_call: TRBV5-1
clone_size: few
j_call: TRBJ2-1

cdr3_nt: TGTGCCAGCAGTTTTTATTCGACCGGGGAGCTGTTTTTT
cdr3_aa: CASSFYSTGELFF
d_call: NA
v_call: TRBV27
clone_size: NA
j_call: TRBJ2-2

cdr3_nt: TGCAGTGCTAGGGTCCAGGGTTTATCCTACGAGCAGTACTTC
cdr3_aa: CSARVQGLSYEQYF
d_call: NA
v_call: TRBV20-1
clone_size: many
j_call: TRBJ2-7